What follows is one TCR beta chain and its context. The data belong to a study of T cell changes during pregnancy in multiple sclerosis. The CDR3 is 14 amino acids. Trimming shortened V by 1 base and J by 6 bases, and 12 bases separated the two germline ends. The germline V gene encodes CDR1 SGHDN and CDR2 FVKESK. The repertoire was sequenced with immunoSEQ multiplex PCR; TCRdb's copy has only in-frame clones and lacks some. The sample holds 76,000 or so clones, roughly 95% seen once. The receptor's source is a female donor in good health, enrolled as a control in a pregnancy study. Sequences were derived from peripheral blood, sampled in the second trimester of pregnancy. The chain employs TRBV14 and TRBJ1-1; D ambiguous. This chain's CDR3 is CASSQARYGAEAFF. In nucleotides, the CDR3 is TGTGCCAGCAGCCAAGCACGTTACGGGGCTGAAGCTTTCTTT.